This T cell receptor (beta chain) comes out of a study of blood T cell repertoires in COVID-19. Across the study: Whether acute or convalescent, the COVID-19 samples came from the United States, Italy and Spain. In each case, the material was cDNA or gDNA derived from T cells, B-cell-depleted T cells, or PBMCs.

The CDR3 spans 14 residues. V lost 0 bases, J lost 7 bases, and 15 bases lay in between. Germline V gene sequence: CDR1 GTSNPN, CDR2 SVGIG (reference sequence). Methods used by the authors: How many nucleated cells were present was estimated from reference gene primer amplification. The method was immunoSEQ multiplex PCR; TCRdb's version includes in-frame clones alone and lacks a portion of them. V and J calls plus clone size are reproduced from that table; the DNA served to infer D and trimming. The repertoire has a few hundred thousand clones, approximately 86% of them found once; the top ten carry roughly 9.8%.

This chain links TRBV30 with TRBJ1-2; D is possibly TRBD1 (6 bases). Material for sequencing was peripheral blood. The source is a man in his forties who had recovered from COVID-19. Here the CDR3 DNA reads TGTGCCTGGAGTGTATGGGAAGGGGGTGGTGGCTACACCTTC. Its translation is CAWSVWEGGGGYTF.